The present T cell receptor (beta chain) was sequenced within a study of blood T cell repertoires in COVID-19. Study-wide background: Donors in the United States, Italy and Spain gave samples during acute or convalescent COVID-19. Sources were T cells, B-cell-depleted T cells, or PBMCs; the material itself was cDNA or gDNA.

In the authors' workflow: Reference gene primer amplification in the assay estimated nucleated cell counts. The protocol was immunoSEQ multiplex PCR, while the TCRdb copy is restricted to in-frame clones and leaves out a portion. That table supplies the V and J calls and clone size; D and trimming were determined from the DNA. The data hold 150,000 to 200,000 clones, with around 88% observed a single time. Trimming cost V 6 bases and J 5 bases, with 19 bases left between them. Germline-derived CDR1 and CDR2 are MDHEN and SYDVKM. The CDR3 has 16 residues. This sequence joins TRBV28 and TRBJ1-4; D may be TRBD1 (5 bases). The source is a human donor in a cohort sampled during active COVID-19. Sequenced material: peripheral blood. For the CDR3, the DNA is TGTGCCAGCAGCCGCCGCGTTGGGCGGGACAATGAAAAACTGTTTTTT. Its protein product is CASSRRVGRDNEKLFF.